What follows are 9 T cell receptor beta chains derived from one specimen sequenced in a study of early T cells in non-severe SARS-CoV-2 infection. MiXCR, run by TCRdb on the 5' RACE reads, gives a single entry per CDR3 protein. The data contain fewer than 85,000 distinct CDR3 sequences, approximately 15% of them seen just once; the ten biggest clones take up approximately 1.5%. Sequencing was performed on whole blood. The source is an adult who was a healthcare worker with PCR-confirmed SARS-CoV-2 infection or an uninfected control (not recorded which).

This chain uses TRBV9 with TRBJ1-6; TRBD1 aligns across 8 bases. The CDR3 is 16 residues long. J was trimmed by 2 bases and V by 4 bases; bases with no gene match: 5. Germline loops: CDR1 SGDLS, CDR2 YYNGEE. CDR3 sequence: CASSSGQVTYNSPLHF. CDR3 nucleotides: TGTGCCAGCAGCTCGGGACAGGTCACCTATAATTCACCCCTCCACTTT.

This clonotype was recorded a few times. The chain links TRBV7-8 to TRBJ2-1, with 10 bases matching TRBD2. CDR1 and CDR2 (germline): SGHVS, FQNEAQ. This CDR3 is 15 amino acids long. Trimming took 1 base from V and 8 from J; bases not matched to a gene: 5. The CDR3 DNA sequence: TGTGCCAGCAGCTTAGAGAGCGGGGGGGCCTATGAGCAGTTCTTC. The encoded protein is CASSLESGGAYEQFF.

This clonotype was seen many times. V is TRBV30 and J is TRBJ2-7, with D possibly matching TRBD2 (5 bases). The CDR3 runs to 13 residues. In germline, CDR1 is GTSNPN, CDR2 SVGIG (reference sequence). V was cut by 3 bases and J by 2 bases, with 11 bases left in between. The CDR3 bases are TGTGCCTGGAGCGGGAACCCACCCTACGAGCAGTACTTC. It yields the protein CAWSGNPPYEQYF.

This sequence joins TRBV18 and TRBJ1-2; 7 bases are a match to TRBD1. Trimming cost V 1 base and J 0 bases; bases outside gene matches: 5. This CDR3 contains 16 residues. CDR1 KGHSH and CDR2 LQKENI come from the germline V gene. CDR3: CASSPQGQTPNYGYTF. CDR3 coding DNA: TGTGCCAGCTCACCACAGGGACAGACGCCTAACTATGGCTACACCTTC. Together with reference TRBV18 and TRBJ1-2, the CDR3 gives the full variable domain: NAGVMQNPRHLVRRRGQEARLRCSPMKGHSHVYWYRQLPEEGLKFMVYLQKENIIDESGMPKERFSAEFPKEGPSILRIQQVVRGDSAAYFCASSPQGQTPNYGYTFGSGTRLTVV.

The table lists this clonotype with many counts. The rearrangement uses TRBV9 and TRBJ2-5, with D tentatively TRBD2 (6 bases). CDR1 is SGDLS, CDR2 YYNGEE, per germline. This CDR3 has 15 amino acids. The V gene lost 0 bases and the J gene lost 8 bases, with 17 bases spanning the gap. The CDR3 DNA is TGTGCCAGCAGCGTAGAGGCGGGGAGAGGTTCCACCCAGTACTTC. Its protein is CASSVEAGRGSTQYF.

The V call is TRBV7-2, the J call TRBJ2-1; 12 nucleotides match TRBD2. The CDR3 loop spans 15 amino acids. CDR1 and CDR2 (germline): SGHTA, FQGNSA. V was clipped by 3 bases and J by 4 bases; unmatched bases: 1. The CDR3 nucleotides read TGTGCCAGCAGCTTCGGACTAGCGGGGTACAATGAGCAGTTCTTC. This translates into CASSFGLAGYNEQFF.

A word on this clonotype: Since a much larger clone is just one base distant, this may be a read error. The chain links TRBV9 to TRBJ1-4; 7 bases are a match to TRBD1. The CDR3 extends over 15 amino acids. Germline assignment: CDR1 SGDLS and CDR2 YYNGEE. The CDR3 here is CASSLLGQFNENLFF. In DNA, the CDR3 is TGTGCCAGCAGCCTCCTGGGACAGTTTAATGAAAACCTGTTTTTT.

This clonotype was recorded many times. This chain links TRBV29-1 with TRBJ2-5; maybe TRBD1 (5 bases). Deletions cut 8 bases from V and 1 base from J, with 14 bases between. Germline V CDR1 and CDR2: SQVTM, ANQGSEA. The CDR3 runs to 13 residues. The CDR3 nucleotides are TGCAGCCCATCACAGGCTGTCCAAGAGACCCAGTACTTC. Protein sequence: CSPSQAVQETQYF.

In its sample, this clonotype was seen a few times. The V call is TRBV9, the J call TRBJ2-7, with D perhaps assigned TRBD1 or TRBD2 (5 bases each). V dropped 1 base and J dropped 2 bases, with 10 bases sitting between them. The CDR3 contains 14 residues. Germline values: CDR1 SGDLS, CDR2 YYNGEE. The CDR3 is CASSVHGTAYEQYF. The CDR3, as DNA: TGTGCCAGCAGCGTACATGGGACGGCCTACGAGCAGTACTTC.